This entry describes one T cell receptor (beta chain). The data belong to a study of OX40 agonist ivuxolimab in advanced cancers. A history of autoimmune disease or systemic immunosuppression excluded patients. Blood samples were obtained at baseline, cycle 4 day 1, and cycle 7 day 1. Clones were read by immunoSEQ multiplex PCR, and TCRdb kept only the in-frame ones, dropping some. The data show under 80,000 clones, 86% seen once. V dropped 3 bases and J dropped 0 bases, with 9 bases sitting between them. The CDR3 has 16 amino acids. Germline assignment: CDR1 KGHSH and CDR2 LQKENI. The receptor comes from an adult with an advanced solid tumor such as melanoma, head and neck, liver or kidney cancer. Material: CD4+ or CD8+ T cells sorted from blood, obtained in a trial of the OX40 agonist ivuxolimab. This sequence joins TRBV18 and TRBJ2-6; D gene uncertain. The CDR3: CASSPVSSSGANVLTF. In DNA, the CDR3 is TGTGCCAGCTCACCTGTCAGTAGCTCTGGGGCCAACGTCCTGACTTTC.